This record looks at one T cell receptor (beta chain) sequence and its context. The antigen is undetermined. The sample is drawn from a study of cytomegalovirus exposure and HLA in healthy donors. Whole-study context: Roughly 180 million T cells yielded roughly 120 million unique TCR beta sequences, as an earlier analysis found.

PCR involved 60 Vbeta and 13 Jbeta primers. Here immunoSEQ multiplex PCR was the method, and the copy in TCRdb shows in-frame clones only, minus some. The sample yields more than 110,000 clones, about 82% seen once. Study-level findings and limits: A missense variant in DCLRE1C was later tied to TCR beta V- and J-gene trimming. A later analysis found most CMV-associated TCR beta chains apparently HLA-restricted.

The sample taken for sequencing was PBMCs. The sequence was obtained from a man aged 25 to 40 in good health and CMV-seronegative.

The CDR3 nucleotides are TGTGCCAGCAGTTTTTTAGGACTAGCGGGAAGTGGGAGCTCCTACGAGCAGTACTTC. Encoded protein: CASSFLGLAGSGSSYEQYF. The V gene is TRBV28, the J gene TRBJ2-7, with TRBD2 identical over 12 bases. There are 19 residues in the CDR3. Unmatched junction bases numbered 12, after V lost 3 bases and J lost 0 bases. Germline V gene lookup returns CDR1 MDHEN and CDR2 SYDVKM.